Listed below are T cell receptor beta chains from one sample, sequenced in a study of cytomegalovirus exposure and HLA in healthy donors. Only in-frame clones appear in the TCRdb table, and some are missing; sequencing was by immunoSEQ multiplex PCR. In all, the sample yields 220,000 or so clones. The sequencing input was PBMCs. These receptors were collected from a girl aged 2-10 years in good health and CMV-seropositive. CDR3s include the opening cysteine and the closing phenylalanine or tryptophan. The D gene is left open where the match is weak.

D	V	J	CDR3	DNA
TRBD1	TRBV4-1	TRBJ2-7	CASSQERTGGRYEQYF	TGCGCCAGCAGCCAGGAGAGGACAGGGGGTCGCTACGAGCAGTACTTC
-	TRBV5-8	TRBJ2-3	CASLGHGIGTDTQYF	TGTGCCAGCCTCGGGCACGGGATTGGCACAGATACGCAGTATTTT
TRBD1	TRBV7-9	TRBJ1-2	CASSPEIQGLYGYTF	TGTGCCAGCAGCCCAGAGATACAGGGGTTATATGGCTACACCTTC
-	TRBV2	TRBJ2-7	CASSEFVGARPYEQYF	TGTGCCAGCAGTGAATTCGTAGGGGCCAGACCCTACGAGCAGTACTTC
-	TRBV5-1	TRBJ2-7	CASSTRDTTYEQYF	TGCGCCAGCTCTACCCGGGACACAACCTACGAGCAGTACTTC
TRBD1	TRBV28	TRBJ1-5	CASSFYGTEVNQPQHF	TGTGCCAGCAGTTTCTATGGGACAGAAGTAAATCAGCCCCAGCATTTT
TRBD2	TRBV5-6	TRBJ2-3	CASSPLTSDTDTQYF	TGTGCCAGCAGCCCCCTGACTAGCGACACAGATACGCAGTATTTT
TRBD1	TRBV28	TRBJ2-7	CASTTGGQAPYEQYF	TGTGCCAGCACCACCGGGGGACAGGCGCCCTACGAGCAGTACTTC
TRBD2	TRBV5-1	TRBJ2-5	CASSSGGGLQETQYF	TGCGCCAGCAGCTCTGGGGGAGGGCTTCAAGAGACCCAGTACTTC
-	TRBV5-1	TRBJ2-5	CASSLDPGLLAQYF	TGCGCCAGCAGCTTGGACCCAGGACTATTGGCCCAGTACTTC
-	TRBV27	TRBJ2-2	CASSLGVGFGVTGELFF	TGTGCCAGCAGTTTAGGAGTCGGTTTTGGAGTGACCGGGGAGCTGTTTTTT
TRBD1	TRBV27	TRBJ2-7	CASSLTDRASHEQYF	TGTGCCAGCAGTTTAACCGACAGGGCGAGCCACGAGCAGTACTTC
-	TRBV6-5	TRBJ2-1	CASLRGDNEQFF	TGTGCCAGCCTCAGGGGGGACAATGAGCAGTTCTTC
-	TRBV5-6	TRBJ2-3	CASSGRRGSITDTQYF	TGTGCCAGCAGCGGACGCAGGGGCTCTATCACAGATACGCAGTATTTT
TRBD1	TRBV14	TRBJ2-5	CASTQGRTGETQYF	TGTGCCAGCACCCAGGGACGGACAGGAGAGACCCAGTACTTC
-	TRBV7-6	TRBJ2-2	CASSVPRGSSDTGELFF	TGTGCCAGCAGCGTGCCCCGGGGTAGTTCAGACACCGGGGAGCTGTTTTTT
TRBD2	TRBV7-6	TRBJ2-6	CASSFQGRGGSGANVLTF	TGTGCCAGCAGCTTCCAGGGGCGGGGGGGCTCTGGGGCCAACGTCCTGACTTTC
TRBD1	TRBV28	TRBJ2-3	CASSSRTGRIIDTQYF	TGTGCCAGCAGTTCCCGGACAGGGAGAATCATAGATACGCAGTATTTT
TRBD2	TRBV6-1	TRBJ2-7	CASTLGTTLKDEQYF	TGTGCCAGCACCCTTGGGACTACCCTCAAGGACGAGCAGTACTTC
-	TRBV4-1	TRBJ2-2	CASSLYENRGKSVPGELFF	TGCGCCAGCAGCCTCTATGAGAACCGGGGGAAAAGTGTTCCCGGGGAGCTGTTTTTT
TRBD1	TRBV5-4	TRBJ2-1	CASSLARTGVNEQFF	TGTGCCAGCAGCTTGGCAAGGACAGGGGTCAATGAGCAGTTCTTC
-	TRBV27	TRBJ2-2	CASSSGSGGELFF	TGTGCCAGCAGTTCAGGGTCTGGCGGGGAGCTGTTTTTT
TRBD2	TRBV27	TRBJ2-3	CASSLTRLAGVVDTQYF	TGTGCCAGCAGTTTAACCCGACTAGCGGGAGTTGTAGATACGCAGTATTTT
TRBD2	TRBV7-2	TRBJ2-7	CASSSKSPGLAGVPYEQYF	TGTGCCAGCAGCTCGAAAAGCCCGGGACTAGCGGGAGTACCCTACGAGCAGTACTTC
TRBD1	TRBV5-6	TRBJ1-1	CASSSPGQGKRTEAFF	TGTGCCAGCAGCTCGCCGGGACAGGGGAAAAGAACTGAAGCTTTCTTT
-	TRBV18	TRBJ1-5	CASSQEQGIAQPQHF	TGTGCCAGCTCACAAGAACAGGGTATTGCTCAGCCCCAGCATTTT
TRBD2	TRBV29-1	TRBJ2-1	CSVEEFSSGRGSYNEQFF	TGCAGCGTTGAAGAGTTTTCCAGCGGGAGAGGTTCCTACAATGAGCAGTTCTTC
TRBD1	TRBV28	TRBJ2-7	CASGVPGQRSSYEQYF	TGTGCCAGCGGAGTACCGGGACAGCGGAGCTCCTACGAGCAGTACTTC
TRBD1	TRBV28	TRBJ2-5	CASSSGQGGQETQYF	TGTGCCAGCAGTTCGGGACAGGGGGGACAAGAGACCCAGTACTTC
TRBD1	TRBV9	TRBJ2-5	CASSPGTDQETQYF	TGTGCCAGCAGCCCCGGGACAGATCAAGAGACCCAGTACTTC
TRBD2	TRBV7-2	TRBJ2-1	CASSSPGLATYNEQFF	TGTGCCAGCAGCTCGCCGGGACTAGCCACCTACAATGAGCAGTTCTTC
-	TRBV25-1	TRBJ1-2	CASSESGRGNGYTF	TGTGCCAGCAGTGAATCAGGGAGGGGGAACGGCTACACCTTC
TRBD2	TRBV4-2	TRBJ2-1	CASSQEASGSAYNEQFF	TGTGCCAGCAGCCAAGAGGCTAGCGGGAGTGCGTACAATGAGCAGTTCTTC
-	TRBV10-3	TRBJ2-1	CAIGWTDSSYNEQFF	TGTGCCATCGGGTGGACAGATAGCTCCTACAATGAGCAGTTCTTC
-	TRBV20-1	TRBJ2-3	CSARRDTQYF	TGCAGTGCTAGGAGGGATACGCAGTATTTT
TRBD2	TRBV19	TRBJ2-1	CASSIVASGGYNEQFF	TGTGCCAGTAGTATAGTGGCTAGCGGGGGGTACAATGAGCAGTTCTTC
-	TRBV27	TRBJ1-5	CASSLYPGRGGQPQHF	TGTGCCAGCAGTTTATACCCAGGGAGGGGAGGACAGCCCCAGCATTTT
TRBD1	TRBV5-1	TRBJ1-1	CASRGDRQNTEAFF	TGCGCCAGCAGAGGGGACAGACAAAACACTGAAGCTTTCTTT
TRBD1	TRBV5-1	TRBJ1-4	CASSLGLDRVANEKLFF	TGCGCCAGCAGCTTGGGGCTCGACAGGGTGGCTAATGAAAAACTGTTTTTT
-	TRBV28	TRBJ2-7	CASSSTTPAYEQYF	TGTGCCAGCAGTTCGACTACGCCCGCCTACGAGCAGTACTTC
-	TRBV7-9	TRBJ1-3	CASWYLRDSGNTIYF	TGTGCCAGCTGGTATTTAAGGGACTCCGGAAACACCATATATTTT